The rows below give T cell receptor beta chains drawn from one sample of a study of a mutant IDH1 vaccine in newly diagnosed glioma. Their antigens remain unidentified. Method: immunoSEQ multiplex PCR; TCRdb's copy keeps in-frame clones and lacks some. There are tens of thousands of clones in the sample; less than 90% occur only once, and 3.8% lies in the top ten. Sequenced here: PBMCs, sampled from a glioma patient whose treatment included an IDH1 peptide vaccine. The source of these receptors is a man aged 30 to 39 with glioma. Each CDR3 is given with its conserved first and last residue. The order of the fields is V gene, D gene, J gene, clone size, CDR3 protein, CDR3 DNA. D genes are given only for firm matches. Clone size is given for some rows only: seen once, a few or many times, or a class if the clone is expanded.

TRBV5-1	-	TRBJ1-4	few	CASSLSSTDEKLFF	TGCGCCAGCAGCTTGTCAAGTACCGATGAAAAACTGTTTTTT
TRBV5-1	-	TRBJ1-1	-	CASSLTAANTEAFF	TGCGCCAGCAGCTTGACGGCCGCGAACACTGAAGCTTTCTTT
TRBV28	TRBD1	TRBJ2-7	-	CASSSVWGQGAYYEQYF	TGTGCCAGCAGTTCCGTTTGGGGACAGGGGGCTTACTACGAGCAGTACTTC
TRBV27	-	TRBJ2-1	-	CASSLFGGTSYNEQFF	TGTGCCAGCAGTTTATTCGGGGGCACCTCCTACAATGAGCAGTTCTTC
TRBV6-1	TRBD2	TRBJ2-5	medium-sized	CASSELAGGQETQYF	TGTGCCAGCAGTGAACTAGCGGGGGGGCAAGAGACCCAGTACTTC
TRBV11-1	-	TRBJ1-1	-	CASSLLGSGKMNTEAFF	TGTGCCAGCAGCTTATTGGGTTCGGGAAAGATGAACACTGAAGCTTTCTTT
TRBV18	-	TRBJ1-2	-	CASSPPGSGYTF	TGTGCCAGCTCACCCCCGGGGTCTGGCTACACCTTC
TRBV7-2	TRBD1	TRBJ2-4	-	CASSLVLRDRVAKNIQYF	TGTGCCAGCAGCTTGGTCCTCCGGGACAGAGTAGCCAAAAACATTCAGTACTTC
TRBV6-1	-	TRBJ1-1	-	CASSERRLNTEAFF	TGTGCCAGCAGTGAGAGACGGTTGAACACTGAAGCTTTCTTT
TRBV2	-	TRBJ1-2	-	CASSEDGGNYGYTF	TGTGCCAGCAGTGAGGATGGCGGGAACTATGGCTACACCTTC
TRBV5-1	TRBD1	TRBJ1-4	-	CASSLTGGLGEKLFF	TGCGCCAGCAGTTTGACAGGGGGACTGGGTGAAAAACTGTTTTTT
TRBV15	-	TRBJ1-2	-	CATSTEGTRYGYTF	TGTGCCACCAGCACTGAGGGAACAAGATATGGCTACACCTTC